This T cell receptor beta chain was sequenced for a study of T cell responses to AZD1222 COVID-19 vaccine. Profiling relied on immunoSEQ multiplex PCR, and the TCRdb table lists in-frame clones only, not all of them. The table shows more than 100,000 clones, with around 92% occurring only once. After removal of 5 bases from V and 3 bases from J, the junction contained 9 bases not matched to a gene. The CDR3 is 16 residues long. Germline V gene data show CDR1 as MDHEN and CDR2 as SYDVKM. Source: peripheral blood, taken 28 days after the second AZD1222 dose. This receptor was obtained from an adult who received the AZD1222 COVID-19 vaccine. This chain connects TRBV28 to TRBJ2-2; 7 bases align to TRBD1. CDR3: CASSGWGTADTGELFF. The CDR3 DNA sequence: TGTGCCAGCAGTGGTTGGGGGACAGCCGACACCGGGGAGCTGTTTTTT.